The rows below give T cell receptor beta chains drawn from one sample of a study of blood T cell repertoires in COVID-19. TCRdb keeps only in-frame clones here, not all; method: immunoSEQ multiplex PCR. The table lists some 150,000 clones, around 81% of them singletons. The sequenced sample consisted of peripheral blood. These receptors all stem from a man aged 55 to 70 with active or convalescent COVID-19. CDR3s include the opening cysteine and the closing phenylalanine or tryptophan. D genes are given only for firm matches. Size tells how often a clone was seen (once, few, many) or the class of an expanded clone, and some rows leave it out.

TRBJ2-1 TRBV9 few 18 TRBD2 TGTGCCAGCAGCGTATCCGGGACTAGCGCCGGAATCTACAATGAGCAGTTCTTC CASSVSGTSAGIYNEQFF
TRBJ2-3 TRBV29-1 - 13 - TGCAGCGTTGGGGTAGGGGGCACAGATACGCAGTATTTT CSVGVGGTDTQYF
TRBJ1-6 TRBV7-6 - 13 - TGTGCCACCAGGGGACTTGACAATTCACCCCTCCACTTT CATRGLDNSPLHF
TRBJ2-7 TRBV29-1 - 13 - TGCAGCGTTGCCGGGGGAAAGGCCCACGAGCAGTACTTC CSVAGGKAHEQYF
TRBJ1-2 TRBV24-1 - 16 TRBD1 TGTGCCACCAGTGATCCGGGACAGGGGGGCATTGATGGCTACACCTTC CATSDPGQGGIDGYTF
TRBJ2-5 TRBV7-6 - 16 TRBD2 TGTGCCAGCAGCTCTAAGGTACTAGCGCAGGAAGAGACCCAGTACTTC CASSSKVLAQEETQYF
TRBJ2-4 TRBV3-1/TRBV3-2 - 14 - TGTGCCAGCAGCCCCCGGAGGGCCAAAAACATTCAGTACTTC CASSPRRAKNIQYF
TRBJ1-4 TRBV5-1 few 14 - TGCGCCAGCAGCTTGGACAGATTTAATGAAAAACTGTTTTTT CASSLDRFNEKLFF
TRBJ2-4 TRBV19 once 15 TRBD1 TGTGCCAGTAGTCCATGGACAGGGGAGGTGAACATTCAGTACTTC CASSPWTGEVNIQYF
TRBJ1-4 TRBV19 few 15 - TGTGCCAGTAGTATTGAATTACGGCGGCGGGAAAAACTGTTTTTT CASSIELRRREKLFF
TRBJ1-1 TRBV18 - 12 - TGTGCCAGCTCACCACAGGGGAGGGAGGCTTTCTTT CASSPQGREAFF
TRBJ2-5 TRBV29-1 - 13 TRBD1 TGCAGCGTCGCCCAGGGGGCCTCCTTGACCCAGTACTTC CSVAQGASLTQYF
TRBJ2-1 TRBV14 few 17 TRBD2 TGTGCCAGCAGCCTATCGAGACTAGCGAGGGGGGACAATGAGCAGTTCTTC CASSLSRLARGDNEQFF
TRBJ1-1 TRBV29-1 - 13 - TGCAGCGCTACCGTGGGCACGAACACTGAAGCTTTCTTT CSATVGTNTEAFF
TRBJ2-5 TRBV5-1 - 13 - TGCGCCAGCAGAGGGCAAGCGGGAGAGACCCAGTACTTC CASRGQAGETQYF
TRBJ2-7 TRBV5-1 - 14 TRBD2 TGCGCCAGCAGCGGGGGAGGTCTAGCGGGCGAGCAGTACTTC CASSGGGLAGEQYF
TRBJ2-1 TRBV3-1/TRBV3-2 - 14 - TGTGCCAGCAGCCAGTTCCGAGGGGGGGGCGAGCAGTTCTTC CASSQFRGGGEQFF
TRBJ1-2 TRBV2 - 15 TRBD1 TGTGCCAGCAGAGAGACAGGGGGTTTTTACTATGGCTACACCTTC CASRETGGFYYGYTF
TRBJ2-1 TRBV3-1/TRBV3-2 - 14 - TGTGCCAGCAGCCAGGCCCGTCAGGTCGGTGAGCAGTTCTTC CASSQARQVGEQFF
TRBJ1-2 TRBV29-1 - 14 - TGCAGCGTTGCTCCAAGGGGCCTCCCCTATGGCTACACCTTC CSVAPRGLPYGYTF
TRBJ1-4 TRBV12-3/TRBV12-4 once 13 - TGTGCCAGCGGAACAACAGTGAATGAAAAACTGTTTTTT CASGTTVNEKLFF
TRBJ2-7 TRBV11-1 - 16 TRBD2 TGTGCCAGCAGCTTAAATATGAGAGCGGGACTTTACGAGCAGTACTTC CASSLNMRAGLYEQYF
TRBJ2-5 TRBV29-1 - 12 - TGCAGCGCTAAGGGGCTCCAAGAGACCCAGTACTTC CSAKGLQETQYF
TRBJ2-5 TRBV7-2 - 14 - TGTGCCAGCAGCTTTCGACAGACACAAGGGACCCAGTACTTC CASSFRQTQGTQYF
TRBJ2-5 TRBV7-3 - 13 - TGTGCCAGCAGCTTAGAGCTGCAAGAGACCCAGTACTTC CASSLELQETQYF
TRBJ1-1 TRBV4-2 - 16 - TGTGCCAGCAGCCAAGCCAACGGCAGGCTTACCACTGAAGCTTTCTTT CASSQANGRLTTEAFF
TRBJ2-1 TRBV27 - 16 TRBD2 TGTGCCAGCAGTTCACCTAGCGGGGTGAACGACAATGAGCAGTTCTTC CASSSPSGVNDNEQFF
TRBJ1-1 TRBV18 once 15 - TGTGCCAGCTCCAGCTTGGGGGCTCAGAACACTGAAGCTTTCTTT CASSSLGAQNTEAFF
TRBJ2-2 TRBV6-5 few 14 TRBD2 TGTGCCAGCAGTTCCAGCGGGAGGTCCGGGGAGCTGTTTTTT CASSSSGRSGELFF
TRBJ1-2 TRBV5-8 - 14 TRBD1 TGTGCCAGCAGCATGGACAGGGGAGGATATGGCTACACCTTC CASSMDRGGYGYTF
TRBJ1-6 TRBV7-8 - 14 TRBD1 TGTGCCAGCAGCTTCGGACAGGGGAATTCACCCCTCCACTTT CASSFGQGNSPLHF
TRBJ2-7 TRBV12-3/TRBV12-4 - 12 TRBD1 TGTGCCAGCAGTTCGACAGGGTCCGAGCAGTACTTC CASSSTGSEQYF
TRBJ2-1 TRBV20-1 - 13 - TGCAGTGCTAGTGGACAGATTCGGAATGAGCAGTTCTTC CSASGQIRNEQFF
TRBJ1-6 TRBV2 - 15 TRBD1 TGTGCCAGCAGTAAAGGGGACAGAAAGAATTCACCCCTCCACTTT CASSKGDRKNSPLHF
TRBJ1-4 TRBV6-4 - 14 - TGTGCCAGCAGTGACTCTTGGGGGGAGGGAAAACTGTTTTTT CASSDSWGEGKLFF
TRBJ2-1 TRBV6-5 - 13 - TGTGCCAGCAGTACATCCGGGGGCAATGAGCAGTTCTTC CASSTSGGNEQFF
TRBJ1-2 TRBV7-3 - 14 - TGTGCCAGCAGCCCCCCGGGGGGGACTGCTCTGGATACCTTC CASSPPGGTALDTF
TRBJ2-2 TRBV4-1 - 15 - TGCGCCAGCAGCCAGAGGGACGGGGAGGCCGGGGAGCTGTTTTTT CASSQRDGEAGELFF
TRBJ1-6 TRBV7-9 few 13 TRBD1 TGTGCCAGCAGCTGGGACAGGGTTTCACCCCTCCACTTT CASSWDRVSPLHF
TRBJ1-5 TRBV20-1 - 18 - TGCAGTGCTAGTCCACCCTCGGCCCCGAGAGGCCTAAATCAGCCCCAGCATTTT CSASPPSAPRGLNQPQHF
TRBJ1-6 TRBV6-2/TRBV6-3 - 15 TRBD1 TGTGCCAGCAGTTCGAGGACAGGGTGGGGGCCACCCCTCCACTTT CASSSRTGWGPPLHF
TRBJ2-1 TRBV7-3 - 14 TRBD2 TGTGCCACAGGGGCTAGCGGGCCTGACAATGAGCAGTTCTTC CATGASGPDNEQFF
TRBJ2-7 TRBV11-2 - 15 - TGTGCCAGCAGCTTAGTGCGAGGAGCGTACGACGAGCAGTACTTC CASSLVRGAYDEQYF
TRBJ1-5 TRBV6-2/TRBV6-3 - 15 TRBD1 TGTGCCAGCAGTTACTTCGGACAGGGAAGTCAGCCCCAGCATTTT CASSYFGQGSQPQHF
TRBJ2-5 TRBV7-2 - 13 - TGTGCCAGCAGGCCACACAGGTTAGAGACCCAGTACTTC CASRPHRLETQYF
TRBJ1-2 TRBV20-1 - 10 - TGCAGTATAGGGGGAACTGGCTACACCTTC CSIGGTGYTF
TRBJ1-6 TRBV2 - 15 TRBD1 TGTGCCAGCAGTGAAGAGGGACAGGCTAATTCACCCCTCCACTTT CASSEEGQANSPLHF
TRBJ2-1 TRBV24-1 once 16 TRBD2 TGTGCCACCAGTGATACGAGGAGCGGGAGCTACAATGAGCAGTTCTTC CATSDTRSGSYNEQFF
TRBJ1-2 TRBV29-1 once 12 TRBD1 TGCAGCGGGGTGACAGGGGTCTATGGCTACACCTTC CSGVTGVYGYTF
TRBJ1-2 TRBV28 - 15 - TGTGCCAGCAGTGGCTCGGGGTATCCCAACTATGGCTACACCTTC CASSGSGYPNYGYTF
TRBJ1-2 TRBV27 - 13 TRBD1 TGTGCCAGCAGGGGGACAGGGGACTATGGCTACACCTTC CASRGTGDYGYTF
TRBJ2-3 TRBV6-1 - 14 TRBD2 TGTGCCAGCAGTGAAGGGACTAGTCGGAATACGCAGTATTTT CASSEGTSRNTQYF
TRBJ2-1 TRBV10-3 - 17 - TGTGCCATCAGTCCCCTCGACAGCCCCCTTTTACCCAATGAGCAGTTCTTC CAISPLDSPLLPNEQFF
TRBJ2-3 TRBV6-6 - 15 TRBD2 TGTGCCAGCAGTACATCTAGGGGAGGGACAGATACGCAGTATTTT CASSTSRGGTDTQYF